This record covers a single TCR beta chain. Its antigen is still unknown. The CDR3 goes on 3 residues after the read ends, and that part is filled in from the germline J gene. The CDR3 is 14 amino acids. V was shortened by 5 bases and J by 7 bases, with 17 bases between the two germline ends. CDR1 and CDR2 from the germline V gene are SEHNR and FQNEAQ (reference sequence). This record belongs to a study of T cells in women clearing cervical HPV infection. Study-level background: For cases, blood was sampled a median about 140 days after lesion detection, interquartile range roughly 80 to 230 days. Study-wide findings and caveats: TRBV6-7 relative abundance averaged roughly 0.099% in cases and under 0.2% in controls. Effector/memory and HPV-specific T cells were not isolated, and association timing is unknown.

The data were produced by immunoSEQ multiplex PCR, yet TCRdb's version contains in-frame clones alone and is incomplete. The sample table sets out about 30,000 clones. All participants had a single incident cervical HPV16 infection, and prevalent HPV16 infections were excluded. Sequencing input: blood buffy coat. The sequence derives from a woman aged 18-70 years with a cervical HPV16 infection that either progressed to CIN3+ or cleared (not recorded which). V gene TRBV7-9 combines with J gene TRBJ1-2; tentative D call: TRBD1 (6 bases). The CDR3 here is CASSPRRQDSGYTF. The CDR3 bases that were read are TGTGCCAGCAGCCCCCGCAGACAGGACTCTGGC.